Following are 14 T cell receptor beta chains from one sample sequenced in a study of shared clonotypes between healthy human individuals. TCRdb's copy holds only in-frame clones and misses some; the assay was immunoSEQ multiplex PCR. The data hold 800,000 to 950,000 clones, with roughly 96% observed a single time. The naive CD8 fraction comprised CD45RO-negative cells positively selected for CCR7 and excluded terminally differentiated effector memory CD45RA+ cells. Material: naive CD8+ T cells sorted from blood. The source of these receptors is a man aged 30 to 45 in good health.

This clone has just a few counts. V usage is TRBV7-8 and J usage is TRBJ2-7, with 8 bases lining up with TRBD1. Per the germline V gene, CDR1 is SGHVS and CDR2 is FQNEAQ. This CDR3 region has 16 residues. After removal of 3 bases from V and 6 bases from J, the junction contained 13 bases not matched to a gene. This chain's CDR3 is CASSLGTTGGLGEQYF. CDR3 nucleotide sequence: TGTGCCAGCAGCTTGGGGACAACAGGGGGTCTGGGCGAGCAGTACTTC.

The gene calls are TRBV19 and TRBJ1-1; possible D gene TRBD1, 6 bases. V was trimmed by 3 bases and J by 1 base, leaving 12 bases between them. Germline CDR1 and CDR2: LNHDA and SQIVND (reference sequence). The CDR3 runs to 15 residues. In DNA form, the CDR3 reads TGTGCCAGTAGTATCGACTCAGGGGCGAACACTGAAGCTTTCTTT. Translating it yields CASSIDSGANTEAFF.

The chain uses TRBV5-5 and TRBJ2-1; D tentatively fits TRBD1 or TRBD2 (6 bases each). This CDR3 spans 16 amino acids. V shed 4 bases and J shed 1 base, with 15 bases lying between them. Per germline, CDR1 SGHKS and CDR2 YYEKEE (reference sequence). The CDR3 DNA sequence: TGTGCCAGCAGCCCGAGAGGGGGGCGGTCCTACAATGAGCAGTTCTTC. It yields the protein CASSPRGGRSYNEQFF.

The chain combines TRBV4-3 with TRBJ1-5; D is unresolved. Trimming took off 4 bases at V and 1 base at J, with 14 bases between the two ends. Germline loops: CDR1 LGHNA, CDR2 YSLEER. The length of the CDR3 is 16 residues. This chain's CDR3 is CASSRERRRSNQPQHF. In nucleotides, the CDR3 is TGCGCCAGCAGCCGGGAGAGGCGGCGGAGCAATCAGCCCCAGCATTTT.

This chain connects TRBV29-1 to TRBJ2-2; maybe TRBD2 (5 bases). Germline lookup yields CDR1 SQVTM and CDR2 ANQGSEA. The CDR3 is 16 amino acids. The V end was cut by 6 bases, the J end by 0 bases, with 17 bases between. The CDR3 DNA follows: TGCAGCGTGGGGTTAGACCTAGCACCGAACACCGGGGAGCTGTTTTTT. Amino acid sequence: CSVGLDLAPNTGELFF.

The rearrangement uses TRBV5-1 and TRBJ2-7, with D perhaps TRBD1 (6 bases). There are 15 residues in the CDR3. V was cut by 4 bases and J by 5 bases, with 19 bases left in between. Germline V gives CDR1 SGHRS, CDR2 YFSETQ. CDR3 in amino acids: CASSPTPGHGHEQYF. Written as DNA, the CDR3 is TGCGCCAGCAGCCCTACACCGGGACACGGCCACGAGCAGTACTTC.

J is TRBJ1-1 and V is TRBV7-6; perhaps TRBD1 as D (6 bases). In germline, CDR1 is SGHVS, CDR2 FNYEAQ. Trimming stripped 1 base from V and 0 bases from J, with 9 bases between. The CDR3 has 15 amino acids. The CDR3 DNA is TGTGCCAGCAGCTTAGGGGGGGGCCTGAACACTGAAGCTTTCTTT. Protein: CASSLGGGLNTEAFF.

Comments on this clone: Within the sample, other DNA sequences also encode this same CDR3. CDR3 in amino acids: CASSYSRANEQFF. CDR3 DNA sequence: TGTGCCAGCAGTTACTCGAGGGCGAATGAGCAGTTCTTC. V gene TRBV6-5 combines with J gene TRBJ2-1; weak D call: TRBD2 (5 bases). The CDR3 runs 13 residues. The germline V gene encodes CDR1 MNHEY and CDR2 SVGAGI. The V and J ends lost 0 bases and 7 bases respectively, with 7 bases between them.

Note on this clone: Lacking the conserved final phenylalanine or tryptophan, this CDR3 likely reflects a read error. No DNA is shown, since the ends of the CDR3 on it are uncertain; the CDR3 is the one TCRdb lists. The V gene is TRBV20-1, the J gene TRBJ1-4; TRBD1 is the table's D call and was not checked against the DNA. A total of 11 residues make up the CDR3, ends included. CDR1 and CDR2 (germline): DFQATT, SNEGSKA (reference sequence). CDR3 sequence: CSAKNPGTGIC.

This chain connects TRBV4-1 to TRBJ1-1, with D maybe TRBD1 (6 bases). From germline, CDR1 is MGHRA and CDR2 YSYEKL. The germline V and J ends were trimmed by 2 bases and 2 bases, with 9 bases remaining between them. CDR3 length: 14 amino acids. The CDR3 DNA sequence: TGCGCCAGCAGCCAATCAGGGGTTAACACTGAAGCTTTCTTT. Amino acid sequence: CASSQSGVNTEAFF.

V usage is TRBV4-1 and J usage is TRBJ2-7; 8 bases are shared with TRBD1. V lost 4 bases and J lost 2; bases outside the gene matches: 4. From germline, CDR1 is MGHRA and CDR2 YSYEKL. CDR3 length: 14 amino acids. This CDR3 reads CASSPSRGPYEQYF. In DNA form, the CDR3 reads TGCGCCAGCAGCCCCTCCAGGGGGCCCTACGAGCAGTACTTC.

The rearrangement joins TRBV15 to TRBJ2-1; TRBD2 agrees at 9 bases. The CDR3 has 14 residues. Germline CDR1 reads LNHNV; CDR2 reads YYDKDF (reference sequence). J gave up 4 bases and V 6 bases, and 4 bases lay outside the gene matches. CDR3 bases: TGTGCCACCAGTCGGACTAGCGAATACAATGAGCAGTTCTTC. It translates to CATSRTSEYNEQFF.

The rearrangement uses TRBV6-6 and TRBJ2-5; 8 bases are shared with TRBD1. Germline-derived CDR1 and CDR2 are MNHNY and SVGAGI (reference sequence). The CDR3 totals 16 residues. J gave up 5 bases and V 5 bases, and 13 bases lay outside the gene matches. CDR3 DNA: TGTGCCAGCAGTCCAGAGTCCCGGGACAGGTACGAGACCCAGTACTTC. Protein product: CASSPESRDRYETQYF.

This rearrangement joins TRBV6-5 to TRBJ1-2; D perhaps matches TRBD1 (6 bases). V lost 2 bases to trimming and J lost 8 bases, with 15 bases between them. The CDR3 sequence is 14 residues long. The germline gives CDR1 MNHEY, CDR2 SVGAGI. The CDR3 here is CASSYGGGGKGYTF. DNA for the CDR3: TGTGCCAGCAGTTACGGGGGAGGGGGTAAAGGCTACACCTTC.